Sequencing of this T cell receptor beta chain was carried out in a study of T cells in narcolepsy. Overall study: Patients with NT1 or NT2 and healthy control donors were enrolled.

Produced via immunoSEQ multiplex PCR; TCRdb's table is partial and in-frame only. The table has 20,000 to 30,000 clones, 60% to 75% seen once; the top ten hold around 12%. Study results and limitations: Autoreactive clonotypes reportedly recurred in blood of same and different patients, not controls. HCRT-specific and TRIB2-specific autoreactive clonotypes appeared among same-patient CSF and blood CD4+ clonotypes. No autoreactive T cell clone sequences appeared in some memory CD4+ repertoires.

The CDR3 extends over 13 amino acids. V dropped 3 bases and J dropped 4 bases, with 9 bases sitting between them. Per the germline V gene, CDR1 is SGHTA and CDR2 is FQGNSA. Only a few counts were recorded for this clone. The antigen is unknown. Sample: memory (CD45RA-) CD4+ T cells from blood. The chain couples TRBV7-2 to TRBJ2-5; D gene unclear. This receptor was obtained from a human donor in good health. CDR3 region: CASSFSPTETQYF. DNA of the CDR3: TGTGCCAGCAGCTTTTCTCCCACAGAGACCCAGTACTTC.